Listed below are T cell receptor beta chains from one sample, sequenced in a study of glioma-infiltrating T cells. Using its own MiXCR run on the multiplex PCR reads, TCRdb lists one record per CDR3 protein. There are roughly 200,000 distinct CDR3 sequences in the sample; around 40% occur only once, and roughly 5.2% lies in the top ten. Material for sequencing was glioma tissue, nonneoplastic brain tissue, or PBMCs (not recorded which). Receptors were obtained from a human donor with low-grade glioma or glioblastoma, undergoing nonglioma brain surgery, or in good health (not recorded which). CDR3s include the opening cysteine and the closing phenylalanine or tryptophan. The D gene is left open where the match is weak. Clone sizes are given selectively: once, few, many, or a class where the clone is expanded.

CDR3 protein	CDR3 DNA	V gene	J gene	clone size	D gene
CASSYLRSQETQYF	TGCGCCAGCAGCTATCTTCGGAGTCAAGAGACCCAGTACTTC	TRBV5-1	TRBJ2-5	NA	NA
CASSLGTTRETEYF	TGTGCCAGCAGCTTAGGGACGACGAGGGAGACCGAGTACTTC	TRBV7-2	TRBJ2-5	once	NA
CATSRDQQKRTDKQYF	TGTGCCACCAGCAGAGATCAGCAGAAGCGCACAGATAAGCAGTATTTT	TRBV15	TRBJ2-3	NA	NA
CASSPQPGQLYEQYF	TGTGCCAGCAGTCCACAACCGGGACAGCTCTACGAGCAGTACTTC	TRBV2	TRBJ2-7	many	TRBD1
CATSVESGPSTDTQYF	TGTGCCACCAGTGTAGAAAGCGGGCCTAGCACAGATACGCAGTATTTT	TRBV24-1	TRBJ2-3	many	NA
CASSPPPDPPYNEQFF	TGTGCCAGCAGCCCGCCTCCGGACCCTCCTTACAATGAGCAGTTCTTC	TRBV7-6	TRBJ2-1	many	NA
CASSVASGGYNEQFF	TGTGCCAGCAGTGTGGCTAGCGGGGGTTACAATGAGCAGTTCTTC	TRBV2	TRBJ2-1	few	TRBD2
CSLTSGTVAEQFF	TGCAGTTTGACTAGCGGGACGGTAGCGGAGCAGTTCTTC	TRBV20-1	TRBJ2-1	NA	TRBD2
CASSIGGSFEQYF	TGTGCCAGTAGTATCGGGGGATCGTTCGAGCAGTACTTC	TRBV19	TRBJ2-7	few	NA
CASKQGREGYGYTF	TGTGCCAGCAAACAGGGGAGGGAAGGCTATGGCTACACCTTC	TRBV12-3/TRBV12-4	TRBJ1-2	many	TRBD1
CASMDTVYNEQLF	TGTGCCAGCATGGACACCGTTTACAATGAGCAGCTATTC	TRBV7-9	TRBJ2-1	NA	NA
CSARDSAIPAYNEQFF	TGCAGTGCTAGAGATAGTGCGATCCCAGCCTACAATGAGCAGTTCTTC	TRBV20-1	TRBJ2-1	many	NA
CSARNPRDRGTISNQPQHF	TGCAGTGCTAGAAACCCCCGGGACAGGGGTACCATTAGCAATCAGCCCCAGCATTTT	TRBV20-1	TRBJ1-5	many	TRBD1
CASSYSTSVGGEAFF	TGTGCCAGCAGTTACTCCACTAGCGTGGGGGGTGAAGCTTTCTTT	TRBV6-6	TRBJ1-1	NA	NA
CASSLEDSWADTQYF	TGTGCCAGCAGTTTAGAGGACTCTTGGGCAGATACGCAGTATTTT	TRBV28	TRBJ2-3	many	NA
CASSTGLEGGTDTQYF	TGTGCCAGCAGCACAGGACTAGAGGGAGGCACAGATACGCAGTATTTT	TRBV5-4	TRBJ2-3	NA	TRBD2
CASSTLTSGRETKYF	TGTGCCAGCAGCACCTTGACTAGCGGTAGGGAGACCAAGTACTTC	TRBV7-9	TRBJ2-5	NA	TRBD2